This TCR beta chain was captured in a study of PD-L1 blockade in urothelial cancer. Losses at the gene ends were 3 bases for V and 7 bases for J; bases not matched to a gene: 14. Germline CDR1 reads LGHNA; CDR2 reads YNFKEQ. This CDR3 spans 17 amino acids. Profiling relied on immunoSEQ multiplex PCR, and the TCRdb table lists in-frame clones only, not all of them. The table lists 100,000 or so clones, 90% to 95% of them singletons, with almost 0.95% in the top ten. This receptor was obtained from a woman of 80 years or more with urothelial cancer. The chain uses TRBV4-2 and TRBJ2-7; 11 bases map to TRBD2. The material sequenced was PBMCs, taken around atezolizumab (anti-PD-L1) treatment. This CDR3 is CASSHDTSGSAPGEQYF. CDR3 DNA sequence: TGTGCCAGCAGCCACGATACTAGCGGGAGCGCACCTGGGGAGCAGTACTTC.